The 29 T cell receptor beta chains below all came from one sample that was sequenced in a study of CD8 T cells in Susac syndrome. The RNA, about 0.5 to 1 ug, was put through reverse transcription using random hexamers. TCRdb recomputed calls from the immunoSEQ multiplex PCR reads with MiXCR, one row per CDR3 protein. The table includes some 120,000 distinct CDR3 sequences, more than 85% detected once. Sequencing was carried out using CD8+ T cells from PBMCs. The receptors derive from a human donor with multiple sclerosis.

The chain uses TRBV13 and TRBJ2-1; D call uncertain. Trimming removed 0 bases from V and 6 bases from J, with 6 bases in between. CDR1 and CDR2 (germline): PRHDT, FYEKMQ (reference sequence). The length of the CDR3 is 13 residues. The CDR3 region is CASSLGVPNEQFF. The DNA of the CDR3 is TGTGCCAGCAGCTTAGGGGTCCCCAATGAGCAGTTCTTC.

The chain uses TRBV13 and TRBJ2-1; 13 bases align to TRBD2. V shed 5 bases and J 8 bases; nucleotides not matched to a gene: 9. In germline, CDR1 is PRHDT, CDR2 FYEKMQ (reference sequence). The CDR3 contains 16 residues. The CDR3 DNA is TGTGCCAGCAGCGTCCTACTAGCGGGAGGGCAGGATGAGCAGTTCTTC. Its protein product is CASSVLLAGGQDEQFF.

The rearrangement links TRBV11-2 to TRBJ2-1, with D perhaps assigned TRBD1 or TRBD2 (5 bases each). V gave up 1 base and J gave up 9 bases, with 13 bases separating them. This CDR3 is built from 14 residues. Germline assignment: CDR1 SGHAT and CDR2 FQNNGV. CDR3 nucleotides: TGTGCCAGCAGCTTAGGGGGGAGAAATCGTGAGCAGTTCTTC. Its translation is CASSLGGRNREQFF.

This chain uses TRBV3-1 with TRBJ2-4, with D tentatively TRBD1 (5 bases). The CDR3 has 15 residues. Between the trimmed V and J ends, which lost 3 bases and 0 bases, there was a span of 9 bases. Per the germline V gene, CDR1 is LGHDT and CDR2 is YNNKEL (reference sequence). The CDR3 nucleotides are TGTGCCAGCAGCCAGTGGACACTAGCCAAAAACATTCAGTACTTC. Translation: CASSQWTLAKNIQYF.

This chain joins TRBV3-1 and TRBJ2-2; TRBD1 aligns across 12 bases. V lost 0 bases and J lost 4; bases outside the gene matches: 9. This CDR3 has 19 amino acids. Germline lookup yields CDR1 LGHDT and CDR2 YNNKEL (reference sequence). The CDR3 region is CASSQDTGTGGRGTGELFF. The DNA of the CDR3 is TGTGCCAGCAGCCAAGATACCGGGACAGGGGGCCGAGGCACCGGGGAGCTGTTTTTT.

The rearrangement links TRBV6-5 to TRBJ2-3, with 7 bases fitting TRBD2. Germline CDR1 and CDR2: MNHEY and SVGAGI. V lost 4 bases, J lost 0 bases, and 7 bases stayed unmatched. CDR3 length: 16 residues. The CDR3 nucleotides read TGTGCCAGCAGTTCCCCGGGGGGTAGTAGCACAGATACGCAGTATTTT. Translation gives CASSSPGGSSTDTQYF.

The chain carries TRBV18 and TRBJ2-3; no clear D gene. The CDR3 is made up of 14 amino acids. Per germline, CDR1 KGHSH and CDR2 LQKENI. V shed 4 bases and J shed 2 bases, with 10 bases lying between them. The CDR3 is CASSQSDNTDTQYF. CDR3 DNA: TGTGCCAGCTCACAAAGCGACAACACAGATACGCAGTATTTT.

This clonotype was detected only a few times. This sequence joins TRBV27 and TRBJ1-2; tentatively, D is TRBD1 (5 bases). The ends were cut back, 8 bases at V and 8 bases at J, with 15 bases in the middle. CDR1 is MNHEY, CDR2 SMNVEV, per germline (reference sequence). The CDR3 sequence is 12 residues long. In DNA form, the CDR3 reads TGTGCCAGCGGGCCCGGGGGGTCGGGCTACACCTTC. Its translation: CASGPGGSGYTF.

A remark on this clonotype: Germline and junction disagree at one end, which may indicate a read error. This rearrangement joins TRBV5-1 to TRBJ1-1; maybe TRBD1 (5 bases). Per the germline V gene, CDR1 is SGHRS and CDR2 is YFSETQ. CDR3 length: 14 amino acids. The CDR3 DNA reads as TGCGCCAGCACCTTGAGTCAGGGGAACACTGAAGCTTTCTTT. This translates into CASTLSQGNTEAFF.

The chain links TRBV14 to TRBJ1-2, with a possible D match to TRBD1 (5 bases). The CDR3 spans 15 residues. V shed 5 bases and J shed 4 bases, with 17 bases lying between them. Germline lookup yields CDR1 SGHDN and CDR2 FVKESK. The CDR3 DNA follows: TGTGCCAGCAGCTTTGCGGGGGTCCCCACCTATGGCTACACCTTC. It is translated as CASSFAGVPTYGYTF. Based on the CDR3 plus reference TRBV14 and TRBJ1-2, the full variable domain is EAGVTQFPSHSVIEKGQTVTLRCDPISGHDNLYWYRRVMGKEIKFLLHFVKESKQDESGMPNNRFLAERTGGTYSTLKVQPAELEDSGVYFCASSFAGVPTYGYTFGSGTRLTVV.

The chain carries TRBV29-1 and TRBJ1-2; D uncertain. Trimming stripped 3 bases from V and 0 bases from J, with 8 bases between. This CDR3 contains 13 residues. CDR1 is SQVTM, CDR2 ANQGSEA, per germline. The CDR3: CSVDSSPNYGYTF. The CDR3 DNA follows: TGCAGCGTTGACAGTAGTCCTAACTATGGCTACACCTTC.

The chain is built from TRBV28 and TRBJ2-3, with D possibly called TRBD1 or TRBD2 (6 bases each). The CDR3 extends over 16 amino acids. The V end was cut by 3 bases, the J end by 0 bases, with 13 bases between. Looked up from germline, CDR1 is MDHEN and CDR2 is SYDVKM. CDR3: CASSFIGGSSTDTQYF. CDR3 bases: TGTGCCAGCAGTTTTATAGGGGGGTCGAGCACAGATACGCAGTATTTT.

This clonotype was found once. The rearrangement uses TRBV19 and TRBJ2-5; D possibly uses TRBD1 or TRBD2 (5 bases each). Trimming removed 10 bases at V and 5 bases at J, with 11 bases between. Germline CDR1 is LNHDA and CDR2 is SQIVND (reference sequence). This CDR3 spans 11 amino acids. DNA of the CDR3: TGTGCCACCCCCCGGGGCGAGACCCAGTACTTC. It encodes CATPRGETQYF.

The chain joins TRBV4-1 to TRBJ2-1, with TRBD2 identical over 9 bases. V lost 1 base to trimming and J lost 7 bases; unmatched junction nucleotides: 11. CDR3 length equals 17 residues. Germline CDR1 is MGHRA and CDR2 is YSYEKL. The CDR3 DNA follows: TGCGCCAGCAGCCAAGTCGTATGGCGGGAGGGCCGGAATGAGCAGTTCTTC. This encodes CASSQVVWREGRNEQFF.

The chain uses TRBV12-3 or TRBV12-4 and TRBJ1-4; a possible D gene is TRBD1 (6 bases). The V end was cut by 3 bases, the J end by 5 bases, with 16 bases between. The CDR3 is made up of 16 amino acids. The DNA for the CDR3 is TGTGCCAGCAGTTTTTTTTCCGGGACAAAAAATGAAAAACTGTTTTTT. This gives the protein CASSFFSGTKNEKLFF.

The V call is TRBV30, the J call TRBJ2-1; 15 bases match TRBD2. Trimming removed 2 bases from V and 8 bases from J; junction bases left unmatched: 7. CDR1 is GTSNPN and CDR2 is SVGIG in the germline V gene (reference sequence). The CDR3 runs to 16 residues. The CDR3 DNA reads as TGTGCCTGGAGTCCGGGGACTAGCGGGAGGTTTGATGAGCAGTTCTTC. Its translation is CAWSPGTSGRFDEQFF.

The V call is TRBV29-1, the J call TRBJ2-1, with D perhaps given as TRBD1 or TRBD2 (6 bases each). Between the trimmed V and J ends, which lost 4 bases and 13 bases, there was a span of 14 bases. CDR1 is SQVTM, CDR2 ANQGSEA, per germline. The CDR3 has 11 residues. The CDR3 protein is CSVGRGVEQFF. In nucleotides, the CDR3 is TGCAGCGTTGGGAGGGGGGTAGAACAGTTCTTC.

The CDR3 nucleotides read TGCAGTGCTAGCTTGGACAGGTGGGACACTGAAGCTTTCTTT. Its protein product is CSASLDRWDTEAFF. The V call is TRBV20-1, the J call TRBJ1-1; TRBD1 aligns across 7 bases. In germline, CDR1 is DFQATT, CDR2 SNEGSKA (reference sequence). After removal of 3 bases from V and 3 bases from J, the junction contained 7 bases not matched to a gene. The CDR3 loop spans 14 amino acids.

J is TRBJ2-1 and V is TRBV6-5, with TRBD1 matching over 7 bases. Germline V lookup: CDR1 MNHEY, CDR2 SVGAGI. J was trimmed by 7 bases and V by 4 bases; bases with no gene match: 13. CDR3 length: 16 amino acids. This CDR3 is CASSSPPDRVGNEQFF. In DNA form, the CDR3 reads TGTGCCAGCAGTTCTCCCCCCGACAGGGTCGGAAATGAGCAGTTCTTC.

The rearrangement uses TRBV12-3 or TRBV12-4 and TRBJ2-1; 10 bases match TRBD1. This CDR3 contains 15 residues. J gave up 7 bases and V 7 bases, and 10 bases lay outside the gene matches. CDR3 bases: TGTGCCAGCAAAAGAGACAGGGGGCGCAGGAATGAGCAGTTCTTC. Translation: CASKRDRGRRNEQFF.

The chain combines TRBV7-9 with TRBJ2-7; D gene uncertain. Germline-derived CDR1 and CDR2 are SEHNR and FQNEAQ (reference sequence). The CDR3 is made up of 14 amino acids. V was trimmed by 4 bases and J by 1 base, leaving 11 bases between them. CDR3 sequence (DNA): TGTGCCAGCAGCTCCACTCCAGATTCCTACGAGCAGTACTTC. Residues: CASSSTPDSYEQYF.

This chain uses TRBV7-9 with TRBJ2-3; 10 bases match TRBD2. V was pared by 2 bases and J by 6 bases, with 8 bases of the junction left unmatched. The germline gives CDR1 SEHNR, CDR2 FQNEAQ (reference sequence). The CDR3 is 16 amino acids. This chain's CDR3 is CASSLLAGGPLDTQYF. DNA of the CDR3: TGTGCCAGCAGCTTATTAGCGGGGGGACCACTTGATACGCAGTATTTT.

V is TRBV4-1 and J is TRBJ1-2; 9 bases line up with TRBD1. There are 16 residues in the CDR3. Germline V CDR1 and CDR2: MGHRA, YSYEKL. J was trimmed by 1 base and V by 0 bases; bases with no gene match: 3. The chain's CDR3 is CASSQDTGGDNYGYTF. The CDR3 bases are TGCGCCAGCAGCCAAGACACAGGGGGCGATAACTATGGCTACACCTTC.

The chain recombines TRBV2 with TRBJ2-2; 7 bases are shared with TRBD2. The CDR3 length is 15 residues. CDR1 SNHLY and CDR2 FYNNEI come from the germline V gene. J lost 4 bases, V lost 7 bases, and 9 bases had no gene match. The CDR3 sequence: CASIGEGRGTGELFF. The CDR3 DNA is TGTGCCAGCATTGGGGAGGGGAGGGGCACCGGGGAGCTGTTTTTT.

The chain employs TRBV7-6 and TRBJ2-1, with 8 bases lining up with TRBD2. Germline CDR1 SGHVS, CDR2 FNYEAQ. This CDR3 has 18 residues. The V and J ends lost 3 bases and 8 bases, in that order; junction bases with no gene match: 18. CDR3 bases: TGTGCCAGCAGCTTGCATACGATCCCCCGGGAGGGCAGGCATGAGCAGTTCTTC. Its protein is CASSLHTIPREGRHEQFF.

The chain joins TRBV7-9 to TRBJ2-1; the D gene is possibly TRBD1 (5 bases). The CDR3 spans 15 residues. CDR1 SEHNR and CDR2 FQNEAQ come from the germline V gene (reference sequence). The germline V and J ends were trimmed by 5 bases and 5 bases, with 16 bases remaining between them. The CDR3 here is CASSPPMGLDNEQFF. The DNA for the CDR3 is TGTGCCAGCAGCCCGCCCATGGGGCTGGACAATGAGCAGTTCTTC.

The chain recombines TRBV29-1 with TRBJ2-7; D might be TRBD1 (5 bases). Germline CDR1 is SQVTM and CDR2 is ANQGSEA. CDR3 length: 14 amino acids. V lost 1 base, J lost 3 bases, and 13 bases lay in between. The CDR3 DNA reads TGCAGCGTTGAAGGAGACAGCGACGACTACGAGCAGTACTTC. Translating it yields CSVEGDSDDYEQYF.

The rearrangement uses TRBV27 and TRBJ2-1; 7 nucleotides line up with TRBD2. The CDR3 length is 15 residues. V dropped 2 bases and J dropped 4; count of bases not matched to a gene: 5. The germline V gene has CDR1 MNHEY and CDR2 SMNVEV (reference sequence). The CDR3 DNA reads as TGTGCCAGCAGTTTACGGCGGGAGATGTACAATGAGCAGTTCTTC. It is translated as CASSLRREMYNEQFF.

The sample holds a few counts of this clonotype. The V gene is TRBV15, the J gene TRBJ2-7; TRBD1 matches 8 bases. CDR1 is LNHNV, CDR2 YYDKDF, per germline (reference sequence). With 3 bases clipped from V and 4 bases from J, the junction kept 5 bases outside the gene matches. CDR3 length equals 14 residues. CDR3: CATSSDRTGYEQYF. The CDR3, as DNA: TGTGCCACCAGCAGCGACAGGACAGGGTACGAGCAGTACTTC.